This TCR beta chain comes out of a study of T cell responses to AZD1222 COVID-19 vaccine. Study summary: Second doses were pooled across both intervals (about 4 or about 12 weeks).

This clone showed up just once. Its antigen is undetermined. Regarding the study as a whole: No day 14 peak samples; only post-peak repertoires were characterized. Clonal diversity may have been underestimated in mostly white British donors. Within unmutated variant regions lay the reported targets of nearly half of spike-specific TCRs.

Some clones are missing from TCRdb's copy, which holds only in-frame ones; the method was immunoSEQ multiplex PCR. The sample lists roughly 28,000 clones, under 90% occurring once. The ends lost 3 bases at V and 8 bases at J; junction bases unmatched: 3. CDR3 length: 13 residues. Germline V CDR1 and CDR2: KGHSH, LQKENI. The rearrangement links TRBV18 to TRBJ1-2, with 10 bases aligning to TRBD1. This TCR derives from an adult in good health. Sample: peripheral blood, taken on day 0 of AZD1222 vaccination. The CDR3 spells CASSPDRGLGYTF. The CDR3 DNA sequence: TGTGCCAGCTCACCCGACAGGGGGCTCGGCTACACCTTC.